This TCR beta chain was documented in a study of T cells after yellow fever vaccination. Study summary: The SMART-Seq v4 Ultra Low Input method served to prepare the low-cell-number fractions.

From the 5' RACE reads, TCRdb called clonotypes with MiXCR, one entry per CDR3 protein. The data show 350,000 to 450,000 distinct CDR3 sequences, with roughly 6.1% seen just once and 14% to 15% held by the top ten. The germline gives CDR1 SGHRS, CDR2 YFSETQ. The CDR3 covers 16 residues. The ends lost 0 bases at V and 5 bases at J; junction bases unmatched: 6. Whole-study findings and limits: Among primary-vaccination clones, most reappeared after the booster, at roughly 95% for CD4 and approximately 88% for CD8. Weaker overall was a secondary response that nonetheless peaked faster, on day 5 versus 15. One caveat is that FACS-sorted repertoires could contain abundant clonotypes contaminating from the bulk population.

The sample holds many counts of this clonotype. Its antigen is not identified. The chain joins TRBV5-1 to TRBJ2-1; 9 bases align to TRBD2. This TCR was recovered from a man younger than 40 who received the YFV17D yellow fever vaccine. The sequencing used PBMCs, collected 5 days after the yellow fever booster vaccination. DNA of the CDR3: TGCGCCAGCAGCTTGGCGGCTAGCGGGGCCCACAATGAGCAGTTCTTC. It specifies CASSLAASGAHNEQFF.